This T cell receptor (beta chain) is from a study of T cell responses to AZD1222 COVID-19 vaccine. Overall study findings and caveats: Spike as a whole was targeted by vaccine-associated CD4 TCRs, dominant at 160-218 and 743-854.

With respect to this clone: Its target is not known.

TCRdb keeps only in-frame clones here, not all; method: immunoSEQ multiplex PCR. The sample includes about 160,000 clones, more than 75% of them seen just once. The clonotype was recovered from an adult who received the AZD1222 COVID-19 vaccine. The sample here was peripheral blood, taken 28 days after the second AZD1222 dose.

The CDR3 loop is CASSFAGGDEQFF. The CDR3 region has the DNA TGTGCCAGCAGCTTTGCAGGGGGCGATGAGCAGTTCTTC. The chain is built from TRBV7-9 and TRBJ2-1, with TRBD1 matching 8 bases. This CDR3 spans 13 amino acids. After removal of 3 bases from V and 8 bases from J, the junction contained 3 bases not matched to a gene. The germline CDR1 and CDR2 sequences are SEHNR and FQNEAQ (reference sequence). The full variable domain, with the rest looked up from reference TRBV7-9 and TRBJ2-1, is DTGVSQNPRHKITKRGQNVTFRCDPISEHNRLYWYRQTLGQGPEFLTYFQNEAQLEKSRLLSDRFSAERPKGSFSTLEIQRTEQGDSAMYLCASSFAGGDEQFFGPGTRLTVL.